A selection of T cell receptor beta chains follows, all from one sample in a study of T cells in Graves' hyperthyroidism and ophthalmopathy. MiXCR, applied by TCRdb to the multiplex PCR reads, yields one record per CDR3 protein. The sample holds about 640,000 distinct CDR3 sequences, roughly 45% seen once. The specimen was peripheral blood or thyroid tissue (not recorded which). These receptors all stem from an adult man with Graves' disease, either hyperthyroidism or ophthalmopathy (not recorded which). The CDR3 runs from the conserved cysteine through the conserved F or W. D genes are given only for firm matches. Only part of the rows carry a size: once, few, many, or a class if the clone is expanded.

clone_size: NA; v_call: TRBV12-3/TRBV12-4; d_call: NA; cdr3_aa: CASSFHQGSQPQHF
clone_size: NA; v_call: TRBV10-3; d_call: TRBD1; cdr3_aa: CAIRDRDRGYEQYF
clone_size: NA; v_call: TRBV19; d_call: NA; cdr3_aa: CASSLVGTAEQYF
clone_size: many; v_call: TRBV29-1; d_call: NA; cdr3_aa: CSVTLRAGDNQPQHF
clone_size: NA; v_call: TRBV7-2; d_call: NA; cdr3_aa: CASSLAALGFTEAFF
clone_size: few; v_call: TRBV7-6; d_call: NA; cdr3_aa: CASSLASRVGEKLFF
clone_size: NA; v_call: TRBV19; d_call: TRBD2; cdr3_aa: CASSIMTSGSYEQYF
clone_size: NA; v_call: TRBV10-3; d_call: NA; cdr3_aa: CAISSILHTANQPQHF
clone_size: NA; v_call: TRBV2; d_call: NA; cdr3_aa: CASSEWDFIYEQYF
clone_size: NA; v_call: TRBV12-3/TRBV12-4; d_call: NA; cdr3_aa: CASSESVAETNYGYTF
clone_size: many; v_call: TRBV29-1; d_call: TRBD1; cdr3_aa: CSVRDRPNSPLHF
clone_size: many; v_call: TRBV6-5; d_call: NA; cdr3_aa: CASSYDGNSPLHF
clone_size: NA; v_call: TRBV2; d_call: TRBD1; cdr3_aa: CASGQGYNQPQHF
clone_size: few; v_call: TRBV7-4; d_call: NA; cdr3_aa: CASSRLARGETQYF
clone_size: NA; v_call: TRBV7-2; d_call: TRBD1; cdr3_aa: CASSMRDRGRSPLHF
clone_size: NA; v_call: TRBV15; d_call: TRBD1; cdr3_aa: CATSRNPGQTNTEAFF
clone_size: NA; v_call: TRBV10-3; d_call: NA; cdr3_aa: CASSELAVRRQPQHF
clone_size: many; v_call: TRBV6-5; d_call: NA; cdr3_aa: CASRQGATEAFF
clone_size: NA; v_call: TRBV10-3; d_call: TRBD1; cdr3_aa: CAISSPGQGALNYGYTF
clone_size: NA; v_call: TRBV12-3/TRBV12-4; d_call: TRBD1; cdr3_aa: CASSHRGLAEKLFF
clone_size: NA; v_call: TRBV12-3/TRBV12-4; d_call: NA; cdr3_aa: CASSQGLSDYTF
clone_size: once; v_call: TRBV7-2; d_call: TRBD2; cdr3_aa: CASSLGLAGGEQNF
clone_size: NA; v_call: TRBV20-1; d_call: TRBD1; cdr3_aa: CSARRDRGSGNTIYF
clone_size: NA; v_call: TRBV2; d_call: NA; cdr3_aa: CASRGPLKNSPLHF
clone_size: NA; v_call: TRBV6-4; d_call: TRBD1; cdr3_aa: CASSLSPGTGNTEAFF
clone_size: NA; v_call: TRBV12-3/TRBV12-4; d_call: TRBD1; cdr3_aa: CASSSRGQANSPLHF
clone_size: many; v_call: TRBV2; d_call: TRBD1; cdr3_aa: CASSEAGQGNEKLFF
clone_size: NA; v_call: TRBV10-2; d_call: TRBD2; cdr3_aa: CASREFGGGLFF
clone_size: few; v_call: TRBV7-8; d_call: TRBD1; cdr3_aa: CASSLAGTGGGELFF
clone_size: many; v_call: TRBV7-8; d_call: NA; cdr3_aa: CASSPPGHSDNEKLFF
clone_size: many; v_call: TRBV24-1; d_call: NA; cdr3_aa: CATSDCVRPAAGARGYTF
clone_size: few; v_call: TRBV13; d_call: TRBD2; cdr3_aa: CASSLLAGAAYEQYF
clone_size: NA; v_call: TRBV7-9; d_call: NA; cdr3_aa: CASSLSSGTQETQYF
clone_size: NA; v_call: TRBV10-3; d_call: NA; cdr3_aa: CAIRDANNSPLHF
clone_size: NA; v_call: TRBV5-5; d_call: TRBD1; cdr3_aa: CASSPNRGSPLHF
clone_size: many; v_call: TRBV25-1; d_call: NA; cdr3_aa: CASSERLQGAGNTIYF
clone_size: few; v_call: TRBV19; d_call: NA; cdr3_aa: CASRQETTNEKLFF
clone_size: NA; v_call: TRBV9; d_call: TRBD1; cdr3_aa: CASSVGGTGLPELFF
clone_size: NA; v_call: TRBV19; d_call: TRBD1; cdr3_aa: CASSRTGTGVAFF
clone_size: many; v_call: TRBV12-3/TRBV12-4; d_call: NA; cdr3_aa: CASMGQGPLHF
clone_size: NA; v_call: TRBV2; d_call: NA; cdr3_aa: CASSETVEYSPLHF
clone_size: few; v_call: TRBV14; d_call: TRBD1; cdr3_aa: CASSQDPGQQNTEAFF
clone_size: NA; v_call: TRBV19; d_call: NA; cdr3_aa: CASSNLVLAEAFF
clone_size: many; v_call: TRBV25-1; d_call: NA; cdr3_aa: CASSELQGGAFF
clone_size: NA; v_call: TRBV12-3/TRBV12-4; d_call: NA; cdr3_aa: CASSLDLESGELFF